This T cell receptor beta chain derives from a study of CD8 T cells in ankylosing spondylitis. Study-level results: Blood from ankylosing spondylitis patients appeared to carry a characteristic eight-variant TCR beta motif.

The CDR3 has 16 amino acids. Trimming removed 2 bases from V and 2 bases from J; junction bases left unmatched: 5. CDR1 WNHNN and CDR2 SYGVQD come from the germline V gene (reference sequence). On this clonotype itself: The antigen remains undetermined.

With molecular barcodes, quantitative 5'-RACE was used to make the TCR beta libraries. TCRdb reprocessed the 5' RACE reads via MiXCR and lists one record per CDR3 protein. The table lists roughly 260,000 distinct CDR3 sequences, about 19% of them singletons. The sample consisted of blood, either unsorted or a sorted T cell fraction (not recorded which). The clonotype comes from a male donor with ankylosing spondylitis or in good health (not recorded which). The J gene is TRBJ2-3, the V gene TRBV10-1; 9 positions match TRBD1. CDR3 nucleotides: TGCGCCAGCAGTGAGCAGGGACAGGGACACACAGATACGCAGTATTTT. It yields the protein CASSEQGQGHTDTQYF.